Listed below are T cell receptor beta chains from one sample, sequenced in a study of graft-versus-host responses after intestinal transplantation. The antigens these receptors bind are not known. The table came from immunoSEQ multiplex PCR; TCRdb's copy has only in-frame clones and leaves some out. Among 75,000 to 100,000 clones listed, about 93% were seen once. The specimen was unstimulated CD8+ T cells sorted from spleen or lymph node cells, collected before intestinal transplant. The receptors stem from a human donor who received an intestinal transplant. CDR3s include the opening cysteine and the closing phenylalanine or tryptophan. Fields, in order: V gene, clone size, D gene, J gene, CDR3 protein, CDR3 DNA. D genes are given only for firm matches. For some rows the clone size is stated as once, few or many, or as a class when expanded; others skip it.

v_call: TRBV14
clone_size: .
d_call: .
j_call: TRBJ1-2
cdr3_aa: CASSQDPVTDPYGYTF
cdr3_nt: TGTGCCAGCAGCCAAGATCCAGTGACAGACCCCTATGGCTACACCTTC

v_call: TRBV7-9
clone_size: .
d_call: TRBD1
j_call: TRBJ1-2
cdr3_aa: CASSLSLAGGHGYTF
cdr3_nt: TGTGCCAGCAGCTTAAGCTTGGCAGGGGGTCATGGCTACACCTTC

v_call: TRBV9
clone_size: .
d_call: TRBD2
j_call: TRBJ2-3
cdr3_aa: CASSHAGTSGESTDTQYF
cdr3_nt: TGTGCCAGCAGCCACGCTGGGACTAGCGGGGAAAGCACAGATACGCAGTATTTT

v_call: TRBV9
clone_size: .
d_call: .
j_call: TRBJ2-1
cdr3_aa: CASSVATGGDEQFF
cdr3_nt: TGTGCCAGCAGCGTAGCTACTGGGGGCGATGAGCAGTTCTTC

v_call: TRBV25-1
clone_size: .
d_call: TRBD1
j_call: TRBJ1-6
cdr3_aa: CASSPTGASSYNSPLHF
cdr3_nt: TGTGCCAGCAGTCCAACAGGGGCCAGCTCCTATAATTCACCCCTCCACTTT

v_call: TRBV6-4
clone_size: .
d_call: TRBD1
j_call: TRBJ1-1
cdr3_aa: CASSDFGTEVFGGNTEAFF
cdr3_nt: TGTGCCAGCAGTGACTTTGGGACAGAGGTATTCGGGGGGAACACTGAAGCTTTCTTT

v_call: TRBV21-1
clone_size: once
d_call: .
j_call: TRBJ1-2
cdr3_aa: CASSKEGGAYGYTF
cdr3_nt: TGTGCCAGCAGCAAAGAGGGGGGGGCCTATGGCTACACCTTC

v_call: TRBV27
clone_size: .
d_call: .
j_call: TRBJ2-7
cdr3_aa: CASRDTQTYEQYF
cdr3_nt: TGTGCCAGCCGGGACACGCAGACCTACGAGCAGTACTTC

v_call: TRBV7-2
clone_size: .
d_call: .
j_call: TRBJ2-7
cdr3_aa: CASSPTALYEQYF
cdr3_nt: TGTGCCAGCAGCCCAACAGCACTGTACGAGCAGTACTTC

v_call: TRBV29-1
clone_size: .
d_call: TRBD2
j_call: TRBJ2-5
cdr3_aa: CSAPYGGLETQYF
cdr3_nt: TGCAGCGCTCCATACGGGGGGTTAGAGACCCAGTACTTC

v_call: TRBV4-2
clone_size: once
d_call: .
j_call: TRBJ2-7
cdr3_aa: CASSQDFGRSNEQYF
cdr3_nt: TGTGCCAGCAGCCAAGATTTCGGGAGATCGAACGAGCAGTACTTC

v_call: TRBV4-2
clone_size: .
d_call: .
j_call: TRBJ2-7
cdr3_aa: CASSQVLMGGYEQYF
cdr3_nt: TGTGCCAGCAGCCAGGTTTTGATGGGGGGCTACGAGCAGTACTTC

v_call: TRBV9
clone_size: .
d_call: .
j_call: TRBJ2-7
cdr3_aa: CASSLGTNAYEQYF
cdr3_nt: TGTGCCAGCAGCCTCGGGACAAATGCCTACGAGCAGTACTTC

v_call: TRBV6-6
clone_size: few
d_call: TRBD1
j_call: TRBJ2-7
cdr3_aa: CASRPGQVFSYEQYF
cdr3_nt: TGTGCCAGCAGACCCGGACAGGTGTTCTCCTACGAGCAGTACTTC

v_call: TRBV5-1
clone_size: once
d_call: TRBD2
j_call: TRBJ2-3
cdr3_aa: CASSPTLAGTDTQYF
cdr3_nt: TGCGCCAGCAGCCCAACGCTAGCGGGAACGGATACGCAGTATTTT

v_call: TRBV7-9
clone_size: .
d_call: .
j_call: TRBJ1-1
cdr3_aa: CASSPDKTEAFF
cdr3_nt: TGTGCCAGCAGCCCAGATAAAACTGAAGCTTTCTTT

v_call: TRBV6-4
clone_size: .
d_call: TRBD1
j_call: TRBJ1-5
cdr3_aa: CASSLTGDQPQHF
cdr3_nt: TGTGCCAGCAGTTTGACAGGGGATCAGCCCCAGCATTTT

v_call: TRBV5-6
clone_size: .
d_call: TRBD1
j_call: TRBJ2-2
cdr3_aa: CASRPDRGTTSNTGELFF
cdr3_nt: TGTGCCAGCAGACCAGACAGGGGCACCACATCGAACACCGGGGAGCTGTTTTTT